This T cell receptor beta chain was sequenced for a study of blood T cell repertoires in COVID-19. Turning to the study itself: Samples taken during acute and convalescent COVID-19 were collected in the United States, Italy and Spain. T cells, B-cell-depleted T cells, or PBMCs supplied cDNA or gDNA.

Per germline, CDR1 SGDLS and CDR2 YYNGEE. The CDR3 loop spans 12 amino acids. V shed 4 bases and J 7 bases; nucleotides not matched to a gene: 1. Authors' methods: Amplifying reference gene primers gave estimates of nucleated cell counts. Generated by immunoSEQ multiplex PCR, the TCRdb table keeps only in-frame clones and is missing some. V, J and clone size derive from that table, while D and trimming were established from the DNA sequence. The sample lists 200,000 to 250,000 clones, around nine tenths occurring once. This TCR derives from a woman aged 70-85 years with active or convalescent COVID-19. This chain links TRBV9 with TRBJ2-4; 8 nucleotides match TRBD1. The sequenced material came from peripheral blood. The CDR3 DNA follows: TGTGCCAGCAGCAGGACAGGGAACATTCAGTACTTC. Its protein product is CASSRTGNIQYF.